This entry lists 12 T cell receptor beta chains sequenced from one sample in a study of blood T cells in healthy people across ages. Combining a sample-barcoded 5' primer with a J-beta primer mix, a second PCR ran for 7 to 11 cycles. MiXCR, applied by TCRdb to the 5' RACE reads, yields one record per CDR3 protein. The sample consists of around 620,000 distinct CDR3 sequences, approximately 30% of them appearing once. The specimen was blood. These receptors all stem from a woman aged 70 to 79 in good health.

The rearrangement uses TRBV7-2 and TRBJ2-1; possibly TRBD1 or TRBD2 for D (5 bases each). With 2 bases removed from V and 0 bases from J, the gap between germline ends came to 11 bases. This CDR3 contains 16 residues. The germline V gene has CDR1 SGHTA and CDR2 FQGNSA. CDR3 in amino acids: CASSLLGESSYNEQFF. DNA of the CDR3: TGTGCCAGCAGCTTACTAGGGGAGAGCTCCTACAATGAGCAGTTCTTC.

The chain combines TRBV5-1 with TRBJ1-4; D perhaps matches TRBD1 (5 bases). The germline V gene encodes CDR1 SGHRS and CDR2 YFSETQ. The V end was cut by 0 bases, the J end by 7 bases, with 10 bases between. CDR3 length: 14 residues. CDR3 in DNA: TGCGCCAGCAGCTTGGAAACTAGGGGTGAAAAACTGTTTTTT. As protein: CASSLETRGEKLFF. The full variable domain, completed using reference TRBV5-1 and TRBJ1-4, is KAGVTQTPRYLIKTRGQQVTLSCSPISGHRSVSWYQQTPGQGLQFLFEYFSETQRNKGNFPGRFSGRQFSNSRSEMNVSTLELGDSALYLCASSLETRGEKLFFGSGTQLSVL.

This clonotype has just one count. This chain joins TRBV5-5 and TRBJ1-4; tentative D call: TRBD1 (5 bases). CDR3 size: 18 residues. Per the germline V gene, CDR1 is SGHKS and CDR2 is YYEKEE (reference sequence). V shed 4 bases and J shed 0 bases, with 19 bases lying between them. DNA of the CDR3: TGTGCCAGCAGCCCTCTGGGGGGTCCCGGTGCAACTAATGAAAAACTGTTTTTT. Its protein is CASSPLGGPGATNEKLFF.

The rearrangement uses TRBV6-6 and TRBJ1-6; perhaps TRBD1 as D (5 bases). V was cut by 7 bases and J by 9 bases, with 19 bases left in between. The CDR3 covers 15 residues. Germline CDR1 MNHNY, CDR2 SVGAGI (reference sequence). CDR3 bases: TGTGCCAGCACCACAGGCGAGGGAATAGGTTCACCCCTCCACTTT. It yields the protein CASTTGEGIGSPLHF.

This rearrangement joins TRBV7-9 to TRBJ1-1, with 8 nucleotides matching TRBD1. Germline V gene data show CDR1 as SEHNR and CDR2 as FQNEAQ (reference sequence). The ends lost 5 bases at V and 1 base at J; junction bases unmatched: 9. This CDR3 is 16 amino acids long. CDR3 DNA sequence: TGTGCCAGCAGCCTCGGACAGGGCGGTAGGAACACTGAAGCTTTCTTT. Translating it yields CASSLGQGGRNTEAFF.

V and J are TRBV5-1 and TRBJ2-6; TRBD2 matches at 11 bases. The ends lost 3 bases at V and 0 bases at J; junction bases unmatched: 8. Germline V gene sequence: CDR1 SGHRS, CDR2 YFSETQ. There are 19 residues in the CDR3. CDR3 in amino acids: CASSSRLAGPFSGANVLTF. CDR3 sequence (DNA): TGCGCCAGCAGCTCCAGACTAGCGGGGCCTTTCTCTGGGGCCAACGTCCTGACTTTC.

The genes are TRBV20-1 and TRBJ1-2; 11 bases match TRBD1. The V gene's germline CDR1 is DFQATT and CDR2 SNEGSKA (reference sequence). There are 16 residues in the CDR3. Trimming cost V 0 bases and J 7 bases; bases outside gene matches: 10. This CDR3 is CSARDRRTGGSGGYTF. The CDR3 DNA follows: TGCAGTGCTAGAGATCGAAGGACAGGGGGCTCGGGTGGCTACACCTTC.

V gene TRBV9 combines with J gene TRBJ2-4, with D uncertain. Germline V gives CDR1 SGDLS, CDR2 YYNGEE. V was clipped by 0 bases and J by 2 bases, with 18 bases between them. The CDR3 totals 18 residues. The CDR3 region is CASSVGVGIESTKNIQYF. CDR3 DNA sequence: TGTGCCAGCAGCGTAGGGGTGGGGATAGAGTCAACCAAAAACATTCAGTACTTC.

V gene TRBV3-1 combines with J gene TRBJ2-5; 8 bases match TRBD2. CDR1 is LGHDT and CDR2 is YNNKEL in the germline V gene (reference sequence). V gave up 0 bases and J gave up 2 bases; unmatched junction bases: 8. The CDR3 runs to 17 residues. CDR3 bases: TGTGCCAGCAGCCAAGACCTAGCGGGTGCAGGACAAGAGACCCAGTACTTC. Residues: CASSQDLAGAGQETQYF.

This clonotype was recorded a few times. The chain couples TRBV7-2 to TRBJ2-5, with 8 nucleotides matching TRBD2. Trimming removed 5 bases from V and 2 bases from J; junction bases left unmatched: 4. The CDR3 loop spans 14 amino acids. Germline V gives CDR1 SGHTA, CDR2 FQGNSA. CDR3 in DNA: TGTGCCAGCAGCCGCGGGACTAGACAAGAGACCCAGTACTTC. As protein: CASSRGTRQETQYF.

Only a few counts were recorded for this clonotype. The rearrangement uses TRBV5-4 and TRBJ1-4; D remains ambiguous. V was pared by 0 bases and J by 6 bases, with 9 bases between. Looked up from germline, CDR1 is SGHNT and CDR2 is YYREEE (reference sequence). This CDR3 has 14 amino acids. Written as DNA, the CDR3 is TGTGCCAGCAGCTTGGAACCCCCTGATGAAAAACTGTTTTTT. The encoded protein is CASSLEPPDEKLFF.

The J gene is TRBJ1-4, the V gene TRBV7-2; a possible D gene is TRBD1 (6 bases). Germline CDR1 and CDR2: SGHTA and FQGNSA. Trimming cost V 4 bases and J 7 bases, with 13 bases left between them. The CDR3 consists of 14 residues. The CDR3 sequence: CASSSQGIREKLFF. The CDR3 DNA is TGTGCCAGCAGCTCACAGGGAATTCGTGAAAAACTGTTTTTT.